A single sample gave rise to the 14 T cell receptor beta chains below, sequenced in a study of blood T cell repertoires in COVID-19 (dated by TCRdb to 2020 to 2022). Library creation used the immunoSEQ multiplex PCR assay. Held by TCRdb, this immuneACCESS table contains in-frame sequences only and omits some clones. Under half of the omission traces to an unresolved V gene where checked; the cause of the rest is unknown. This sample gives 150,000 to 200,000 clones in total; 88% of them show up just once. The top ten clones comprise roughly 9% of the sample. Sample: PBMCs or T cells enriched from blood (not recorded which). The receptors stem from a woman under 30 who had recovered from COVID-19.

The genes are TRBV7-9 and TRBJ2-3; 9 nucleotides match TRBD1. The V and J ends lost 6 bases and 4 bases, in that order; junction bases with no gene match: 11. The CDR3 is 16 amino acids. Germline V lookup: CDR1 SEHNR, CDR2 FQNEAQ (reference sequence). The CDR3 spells CASSSPGQGSSDTQYF. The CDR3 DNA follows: TGTGCCAGCAGTTCTCCGGGACAGGGATCGTCAGATACGCAGTATTTT.

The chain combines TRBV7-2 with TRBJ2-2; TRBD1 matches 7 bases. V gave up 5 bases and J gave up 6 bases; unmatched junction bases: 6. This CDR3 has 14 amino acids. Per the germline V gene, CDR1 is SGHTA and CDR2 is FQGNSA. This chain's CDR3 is CASSLDRAAGELFF. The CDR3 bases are TGTGCCAGCAGCCTAGACAGGGCAGCCGGGGAGCTGTTTTTT. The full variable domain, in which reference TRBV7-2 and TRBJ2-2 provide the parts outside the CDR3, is GAGVSQSPSNKVTEKGKDVELRCDPISGHTALYWYRQSLGQGLEFLIYFQGNSAPDKSGLPSDRFSAERTGGSVSTLTIQRTQQEDSAVYLCASSLDRAAGELFFGEGSRLTVL.

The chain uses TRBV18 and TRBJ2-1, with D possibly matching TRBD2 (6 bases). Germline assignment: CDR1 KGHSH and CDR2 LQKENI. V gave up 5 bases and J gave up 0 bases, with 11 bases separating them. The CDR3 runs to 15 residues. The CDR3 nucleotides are TGTGCCAGCTCAGCGGGACCGAGCTCCTACAATGAGCAGTTCTTC. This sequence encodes CASSAGPSSYNEQFF.

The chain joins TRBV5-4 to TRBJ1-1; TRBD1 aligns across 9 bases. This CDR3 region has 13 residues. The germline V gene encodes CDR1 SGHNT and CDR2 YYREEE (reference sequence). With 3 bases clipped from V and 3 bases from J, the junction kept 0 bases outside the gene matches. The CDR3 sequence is CASSWDRDTEAFF. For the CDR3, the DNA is TGTGCCAGCAGCTGGGACAGGGACACTGAAGCTTTCTTT. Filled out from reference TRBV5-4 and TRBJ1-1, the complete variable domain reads ETGVTQSPTHLIKTRGQQVTLRCSSQSGHNTVSWYQQALGQGPQFIFQYYREEENGRGNFPPRFSGLQFPNYSSELNVNALELDDSALYLCASSWDRDTEAFFGQGTRLTVV.

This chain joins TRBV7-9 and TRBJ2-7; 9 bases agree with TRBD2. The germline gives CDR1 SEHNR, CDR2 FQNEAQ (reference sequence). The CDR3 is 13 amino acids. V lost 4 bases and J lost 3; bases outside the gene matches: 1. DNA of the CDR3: TGTGCCAGCAGCTCGACTAGCGGCTACGAGCAGTACTTC. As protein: CASSSTSGYEQYF.

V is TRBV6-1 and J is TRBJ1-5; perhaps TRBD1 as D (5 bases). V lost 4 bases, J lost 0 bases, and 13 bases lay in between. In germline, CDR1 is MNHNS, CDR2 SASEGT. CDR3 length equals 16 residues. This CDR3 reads CASSARQLYSNQPQHF. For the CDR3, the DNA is TGTGCCAGCAGTGCTCGACAGTTATATAGCAATCAGCCCCAGCATTTT.

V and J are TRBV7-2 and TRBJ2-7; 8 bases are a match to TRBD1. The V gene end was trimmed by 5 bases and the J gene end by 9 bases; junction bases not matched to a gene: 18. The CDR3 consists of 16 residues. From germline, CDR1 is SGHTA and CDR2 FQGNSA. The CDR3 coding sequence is TGTGCCAGCAGCAGCACAAGAGGGGACAGGACGATCGGGCAGTACTTC. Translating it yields CASSSTRGDRTIGQYF.

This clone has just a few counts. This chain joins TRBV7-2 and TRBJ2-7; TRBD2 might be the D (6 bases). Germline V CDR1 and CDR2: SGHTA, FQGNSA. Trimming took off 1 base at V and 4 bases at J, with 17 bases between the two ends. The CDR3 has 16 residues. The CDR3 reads CASSLGAGTAGYEQYF. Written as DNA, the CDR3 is TGTGCCAGCAGCTTAGGCGCCGGGACTGCCGGTTACGAGCAGTACTTC.

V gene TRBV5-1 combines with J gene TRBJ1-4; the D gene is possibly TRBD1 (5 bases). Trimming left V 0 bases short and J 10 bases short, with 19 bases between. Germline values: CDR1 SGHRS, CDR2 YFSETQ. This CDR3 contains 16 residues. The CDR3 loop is CASSLVGPGSIGKLFF. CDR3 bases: TGCGCCAGCAGCTTGGTGGGGCCCGGATCTATCGGAAAACTGTTTTTT.

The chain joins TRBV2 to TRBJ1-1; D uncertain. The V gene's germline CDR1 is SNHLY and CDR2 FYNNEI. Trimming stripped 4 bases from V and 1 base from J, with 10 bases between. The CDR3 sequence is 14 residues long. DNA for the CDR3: TGTGCCAGCAGTGTCCTTGAGGAGAACACTGAAGCTTTCTTT. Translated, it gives CASSVLEENTEAFF.

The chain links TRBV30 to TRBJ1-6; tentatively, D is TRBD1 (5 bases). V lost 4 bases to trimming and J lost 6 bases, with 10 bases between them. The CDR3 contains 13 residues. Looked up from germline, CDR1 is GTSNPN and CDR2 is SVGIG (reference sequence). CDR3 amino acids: CAWTVGGNSPLHF. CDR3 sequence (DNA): TGTGCCTGGACGGTGGGGGGTAATTCACCCCTCCACTTT. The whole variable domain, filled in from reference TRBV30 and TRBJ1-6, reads SQTIHQWPATLVQPVGSPLSLECTVEGTSNPNLYWYRQAAGRGLQLLFYSVGIGQISSEVPQNLSASRPQDRQFILSSKKLLLSDSGFYLCAWTVGGNSPLHFGNGTRLTVT.

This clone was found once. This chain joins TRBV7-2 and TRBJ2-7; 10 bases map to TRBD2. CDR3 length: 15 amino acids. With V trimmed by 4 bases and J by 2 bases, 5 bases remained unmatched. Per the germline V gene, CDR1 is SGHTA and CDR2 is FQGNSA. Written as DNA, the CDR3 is TGTGCCAGCAGCTCCCGACTAGCGGGCCCCTACGAGCAGTACTTC. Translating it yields CASSSRLAGPYEQYF.

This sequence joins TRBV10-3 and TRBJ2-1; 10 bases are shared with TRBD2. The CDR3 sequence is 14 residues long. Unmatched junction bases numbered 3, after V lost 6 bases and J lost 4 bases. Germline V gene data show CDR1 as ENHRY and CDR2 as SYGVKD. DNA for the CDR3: TGTGCCATCAGGGGACTAGCGAGATACAATGAGCAGTTCTTC. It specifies CAIRGLARYNEQFF.

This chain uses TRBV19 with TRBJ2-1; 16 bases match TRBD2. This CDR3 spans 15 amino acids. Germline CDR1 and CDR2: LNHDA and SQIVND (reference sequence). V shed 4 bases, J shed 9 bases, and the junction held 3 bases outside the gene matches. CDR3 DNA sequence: TGTGCCAGTAGTACGGGACTAGCGGGGGGGTTTGAGCAGTTCTTC. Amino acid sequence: CASSTGLAGGFEQFF.